The rows below give T cell receptor beta chains drawn from one sample of a study of blood T cell repertoires in COVID-19. The method was immunoSEQ multiplex PCR; TCRdb's version includes in-frame clones alone and lacks a portion of them. The sample gives under 250,000 clones, around nine tenths of which show up once; approximately 2.6% is in the top ten. The sample comprised peripheral blood. The source is a woman between 55 and 75 years old with acute or convalescent COVID-19. CDR3s include the opening cysteine and the closing phenylalanine or tryptophan. D genes are given only for firm matches. Not every row has a clone size; where given, it reads once, few, many or a size class.

J gene: TRBJ2-7
D gene: -
clone size: -
V gene: TRBV10-3
CDR3 DNA: TGTGCCATCAGTGAAACTGGGGCCCATTTAGGCGAGCAGTACTTC
CDR3 protein: CAISETGAHLGEQYF

J gene: TRBJ1-4
D gene: TRBD1
clone size: -
V gene: TRBV7-2
CDR3 DNA: TGTGCCAGCAGCTTAAGGGATGGGACAGGGGGCTCCTTCGGGGAAAAACTGTTTTTT
CDR3 protein: CASSLRDGTGGSFGEKLFF

J gene: TRBJ2-1
D gene: TRBD1
clone size: -
V gene: TRBV24-1
CDR3 DNA: TGTGCCACCAGTGACAGAGCCGGGACAGCCTTTAATGAGCAGTTCTTC
CDR3 protein: CATSDRAGTAFNEQFF

J gene: TRBJ2-5
D gene: -
clone size: -
V gene: TRBV19
CDR3 DNA: TGTGCCAGTAGCACAGGGTGGAAGGCCCAGTACTTC
CDR3 protein: CASSTGWKAQYF

J gene: TRBJ2-2
D gene: -
clone size: -
V gene: TRBV5-4
CDR3 DNA: TGTGCCAGCAGCTTGGTCTGGGGCGCGAACACCGGGGAGCTGTTTTTT
CDR3 protein: CASSLVWGANTGELFF

J gene: TRBJ2-3
D gene: TRBD2
clone size: -
V gene: TRBV6-5
CDR3 DNA: TGTGCCAGCAGTTACGGAGGGTTAGCGGGAGGGGATACGCAGTATTTT
CDR3 protein: CASSYGGLAGGDTQYF

J gene: TRBJ1-5
D gene: TRBD1
clone size: -
V gene: TRBV5-5
CDR3 DNA: TGTGCCAGCAGCGTGCAGGGGACAGCTAATCAGCCCCAGCATTTT
CDR3 protein: CASSVQGTANQPQHF

J gene: TRBJ2-2
D gene: -
clone size: once
V gene: TRBV10-3
CDR3 DNA: TGTGCCATCAGTGCCCCCGGACAGCCGTACACCGGGGAGCTGTTTTTT
CDR3 protein: CAISAPGQPYTGELFF

J gene: TRBJ2-2
D gene: -
clone size: -
V gene: TRBV11-3
CDR3 DNA: TGTGCCAGCAGCTTAGACCCCCAGCGGGACACCGGGGAGCTGTTTTTT
CDR3 protein: CASSLDPQRDTGELFF

J gene: TRBJ2-1
D gene: TRBD1
clone size: -
V gene: TRBV6-5
CDR3 DNA: TGTGCCAGCAGTTACAGGGGGCGAATAACTGAGCAGTTCTTC
CDR3 protein: CASSYRGRITEQFF

J gene: TRBJ2-5
D gene: TRBD2
clone size: -
V gene: TRBV11-2
CDR3 DNA: TGTGCCAGCAGCCTTAGTGTGGGTGCGGGGGAAGAGACCCAGTACTTC
CDR3 protein: CASSLSVGAGEETQYF

J gene: TRBJ1-6
D gene: -
clone size: once
V gene: TRBV11-2
CDR3 DNA: TGTGCCAGCAGCTCATGGACAGCTAATTCACCCCTCCACTTT
CDR3 protein: CASSSWTANSPLHF

J gene: TRBJ1-4
D gene: TRBD1
clone size: -
V gene: TRBV7-8
CDR3 DNA: TGTGCCAGCCAGGGGGATGGTGAAAAACTGTTTTTT
CDR3 protein: CASQGDGEKLFF

J gene: TRBJ1-5
D gene: TRBD1
clone size: -
V gene: TRBV7-9
CDR3 DNA: TGTGCCAGCGAAAAAACAGGGGGCCAGATTCAGCATTTT
CDR3 protein: CASEKTGGQIQHF

J gene: TRBJ2-1
D gene: TRBD2
clone size: -
V gene: TRBV6-5
CDR3 DNA: TGTGCCAGCAGTTGGAGGGGACTAACGAGCAACAATGAGCAGTTCTTC
CDR3 protein: CASSWRGLTSNNEQFF

J gene: TRBJ2-3
D gene: -
clone size: -
V gene: TRBV5-1
CDR3 DNA: TGCGCCAGCAGCTTGGGGACTAGCACAGATACGCAGTATTTT
CDR3 protein: CASSLGTSTDTQYF

J gene: TRBJ1-2
D gene: -
clone size: once
V gene: TRBV6-5
CDR3 DNA: TGTGCCAGCTCCGTGGGGGCAGTAACTAACTATGGCTACACCTTC
CDR3 protein: CASSVGAVTNYGYTF

J gene: TRBJ1-4
D gene: TRBD1
clone size: -
V gene: TRBV5-4
CDR3 DNA: TGTGCCAGCAGCGTGGGACAGGGGTACGAAAAACTGTTTTTT
CDR3 protein: CASSVGQGYEKLFF

J gene: TRBJ1-1
D gene: -
clone size: -
V gene: TRBV9
CDR3 DNA: TGTGCCAGCAGCGTAGCGGAGGGGAGGTTCAACACTGAAGCTTTCTTT
CDR3 protein: CASSVAEGRFNTEAFF

J gene: TRBJ1-5
D gene: -
clone size: -
V gene: TRBV29-1
CDR3 DNA: TGCAGCGTTGTAGGCGGTAGCAATCAGCCCCAGCATTTT
CDR3 protein: CSVVGGSNQPQHF

J gene: TRBJ1-2
D gene: TRBD1
clone size: few
V gene: TRBV4-1
CDR3 DNA: TGCGCCAGCAGCCAAGATGGACAGGGGATCGATGGCTACACCTTC
CDR3 protein: CASSQDGQGIDGYTF

J gene: TRBJ1-4
D gene: TRBD1
clone size: -
V gene: TRBV18
CDR3 DNA: TGTGCCAGCTCACTTCCCCCAGGGGGTGAAAAACTGTTTTTT
CDR3 protein: CASSLPPGGEKLFF

J gene: TRBJ1-4
D gene: TRBD1
clone size: few
V gene: TRBV18
CDR3 DNA: TGTGCCAGCTCACCAGGGACAGCTAATGAAAAACTGTTTTTT
CDR3 protein: CASSPGTANEKLFF

J gene: TRBJ2-3
D gene: -
clone size: -
V gene: TRBV28
CDR3 DNA: TGTGCCAGCATGGTTTTTCGGGAGAGGGGTGATACGCAGTATTTT
CDR3 protein: CASMVFRERGDTQYF

J gene: TRBJ2-2
D gene: TRBD1
clone size: -
V gene: TRBV9
CDR3 DNA: TGTGCCAGCAGTCGGACAGGGGCGAACACCGGGGAGCTGTTTTTT
CDR3 protein: CASSRTGANTGELFF

J gene: TRBJ2-7
D gene: TRBD2
clone size: -
V gene: TRBV6-5
CDR3 DNA: TGTGCCAGCAGTTCCCGGGGAGGGGCCTACGAGCAGTACTTC
CDR3 protein: CASSSRGGAYEQYF

J gene: TRBJ1-5
D gene: TRBD1
clone size: -
V gene: TRBV7-8
CDR3 DNA: TGTGCCAGCAGCTCGGGACAGGGAAATCAGCCCCAGCATTTT
CDR3 protein: CASSSGQGNQPQHF

J gene: TRBJ1-1
D gene: TRBD1
clone size: -
V gene: TRBV28
CDR3 DNA: TGTGCCAGCAGTTTATTCCAGGGGGCGGCGAACACTGAAGCTTTCTTT
CDR3 protein: CASSLFQGAANTEAFF

J gene: TRBJ2-1
D gene: TRBD1
clone size: -
V gene: TRBV7-2
CDR3 DNA: TGTGCCAGCAGCTCCGAGGGACAGGGGTACAATGAGCAGTTCTTC
CDR3 protein: CASSSEGQGYNEQFF

J gene: TRBJ1-1
D gene: -
clone size: -
V gene: TRBV7-2
CDR3 DNA: TGTGCCAGCAGCTCACCAGGGAACACTGAAGCTTTCTTT
CDR3 protein: CASSSPGNTEAFF

J gene: TRBJ1-2
D gene: -
clone size: -
V gene: TRBV6-5
CDR3 DNA: TGTGCCAGCAGTAAAACAGGGTTAGCTAACTATGGCTACACCTTC
CDR3 protein: CASSKTGLANYGYTF

J gene: TRBJ2-2
D gene: TRBD2
clone size: -
V gene: TRBV7-9
CDR3 DNA: TGTGCCAGCAGCTTGACGGGGGGGAACACCGGGGAGCTGTTTTTT
CDR3 protein: CASSLTGGNTGELFF

J gene: TRBJ1-4
D gene: TRBD1
clone size: once
V gene: TRBV5-1
CDR3 DNA: TGCGCCAGCAGCGCAGGGACAGGGAAGGGGGAAAAACTGTTTTTT
CDR3 protein: CASSAGTGKGEKLFF

J gene: TRBJ1-1
D gene: -
clone size: -
V gene: TRBV7-9
CDR3 DNA: TGTGCCAGCGGGCAGAACACTGAAGCTTTCTTT
CDR3 protein: CASGQNTEAFF

J gene: TRBJ2-5
D gene: TRBD2
clone size: few
V gene: TRBV6-2/TRBV6-3
CDR3 DNA: TGTGCCAGCAGTTACTCTCTAGCGGGAGGGGAGACCCAGTACTTC
CDR3 protein: CASSYSLAGGETQYF

J gene: TRBJ1-1
D gene: TRBD1
clone size: -
V gene: TRBV5-1
CDR3 DNA: TGCGCCAGCAGCGCCCTACAGGGGGATGGCACTGAAGCTTTCTTT
CDR3 protein: CASSALQGDGTEAFF

J gene: TRBJ2-7
D gene: TRBD2
clone size: -
V gene: TRBV5-4
CDR3 DNA: TGTGCCAGCAGATTTAGGGGACTAGCGGGGAACGAGCAGTACTTC
CDR3 protein: CASRFRGLAGNEQYF

J gene: TRBJ1-1
D gene: TRBD1
clone size: -
V gene: TRBV3-1/TRBV3-2
CDR3 DNA: TGTGCCAGCAGCCGGCCGGGACAGCTTACTGAAGCTTTCTTT
CDR3 protein: CASSRPGQLTEAFF

J gene: TRBJ2-2
D gene: TRBD2
clone size: -
V gene: TRBV6-5
CDR3 DNA: TGTGCCAGCAGTTACACTAGCGGGCGAGGCACCGGGGAGCTGTTTTTT
CDR3 protein: CASSYTSGRGTGELFF

J gene: TRBJ1-5
D gene: -
clone size: -
V gene: TRBV15
CDR3 DNA: TGTGCCACCCTGAACTCGGGACTTTCTGGCAATCAGCCCCAGCATTTT
CDR3 protein: CATLNSGLSGNQPQHF

J gene: TRBJ1-1
D gene: -
clone size: few
V gene: TRBV19
CDR3 DNA: TGTGCCAGTACCCAGCTCGGGAGTATGAACACTGAAGCTTTCTTT
CDR3 protein: CASTQLGSMNTEAFF

J gene: TRBJ1-1
D gene: TRBD1
clone size: -
V gene: TRBV6-4
CDR3 DNA: TGTGCCAGCAGAGGACAGGGCCCGAACACTGAAGCTTTCTTT
CDR3 protein: CASRGQGPNTEAFF

J gene: TRBJ1-2
D gene: -
clone size: -
V gene: TRBV28
CDR3 DNA: TGTGCCAGCAGTTCACAGGGTGGGCCGCTCTATGGCTACACCTTC
CDR3 protein: CASSSQGGPLYGYTF

J gene: TRBJ1-2
D gene: -
clone size: -
V gene: TRBV3-1/TRBV3-2
CDR3 DNA: TGTGCCAGCAGCCGAGAGGGTGGGGGGGGCTATGGCTACACCTTC
CDR3 protein: CASSREGGGGYGYTF

J gene: TRBJ1-4
D gene: TRBD1
clone size: -
V gene: TRBV4-1
CDR3 DNA: TGCGCCAGCAGCCAGACCGGGACAGGGAATGAAAAACTGTTTTTT
CDR3 protein: CASSQTGTGNEKLFF

J gene: TRBJ2-7
D gene: TRBD1
clone size: -
V gene: TRBV7-2
CDR3 DNA: TGTGCCAGCAGCTTTTCCGGGACAGGGGGCAAAGAGCAGTACTTC
CDR3 protein: CASSFSGTGGKEQYF

J gene: TRBJ2-7
D gene: TRBD1
clone size: -
V gene: TRBV4-2
CDR3 DNA: TGTGCCAGCAGCCCTGGGACAGGGATAGAGCAGTACTTC
CDR3 protein: CASSPGTGIEQYF

J gene: TRBJ2-1
D gene: TRBD2
clone size: -
V gene: TRBV6-1
CDR3 DNA: TGTGCCAGCAGTGAAGCAGGACTAGCGGGCTATGAAAGCTCCTACAATGAGCAGTTCTTC
CDR3 protein: CASSEAGLAGYESSYNEQFF